Shown below are 8 T cell receptor beta chains from a single sample sequenced in a study of blood T cells in healthy people across ages. Using a J-beta primer mix together with a sample-barcoded 5' primer, a second PCR was run for roughly 6 to 11 cycles. TCRdb called the 5' RACE reads again in MiXCR, with one record for every CDR3 protein. The sample includes 750,000 to 1,000,000 distinct CDR3 sequences, roughly 28% seen only once; the top ten take roughly a tenth. The data also belong to a second study, concerning T cells of mothers and their children.

The sample comprised blood. The receptors shown here come from a woman aged 40 to 55 in good health.

This clonotype was recorded at least ten times. CDR3 sequence (DNA): TGTGCCAGCAGTTTAATGCTGGGTCAGAACTATGGCTACACCTTC. This codes for CASSLMLGQNYGYTF. The chain carries TRBV28 and TRBJ1-2; no clear D gene. The V gene lost 2 bases and the J gene lost 2 bases, with 12 bases spanning the gap. From germline, CDR1 is MDHEN and CDR2 SYDVKM. CDR3 length: 15 residues.

There are many counts of this clonotype. J is TRBJ2-5 and V is TRBV10-3, with 10 bases fitting TRBD1. Germline V lookup: CDR1 ENHRY, CDR2 SYGVKD. The CDR3 sequence is 15 residues long. The junction had 7 bases not matched to a gene; V was cut back by 6 bases and J by 3 bases. The CDR3 DNA reads TGTGCCATCAGGACAGGGGGCGGAGGGGAAGAGACCCAGTACTTC. It encodes CAIRTGGGGEETQYF.

Worth noting for this clonotype: Possible read error: a much larger clone is one base away. The chain combines TRBV7-2 with TRBJ2-1; D possibly corresponds to TRBD2 (5 bases). From germline, CDR1 is SGHTA and CDR2 FQGNSA. The V end lost 4 bases, the J end lost 10 bases, and 17 bases lay between the germline ends. The CDR3 is 14 amino acids. In DNA, the CDR3 is TGTGCCAGCAGCTCCCATTCGGGGTCCTACGAGCAGTTCTTC. This encodes CASSSHSGSYEQFF.

This clonotype was seen a handful of times. This chain links TRBV29-1 with TRBJ2-5; no reliable D call. The CDR3 totals 10 residues. Germline assignment: CDR1 SQVTM and CDR2 ANQGSEA. V lost 2 bases and J 7 bases, leaving 5 bases between the germline ends. The CDR3 sequence: CSVELGTQYF. CDR3 in DNA: TGCAGCGTTGAATTGGGGACCCAGTACTTC.

This rearrangement joins TRBV5-1 to TRBJ2-3; 7 nucleotides align to TRBD1. Germline CDR1 reads SGHRS; CDR2 reads YFSETQ. Germline trimming cut 4 bases from V and 14 bases from J; bases unmatched to any gene: 7. The CDR3 extends over 11 amino acids. CDR3 in amino acids: CASSEQGLRYF. CDR3 sequence (DNA): TGCGCCAGCAGCGAACAGGGGCTCAGGTATTTT.

This chain joins TRBV4-1 and TRBJ1-4; TRBD1 might be the D (5 bases). V was trimmed by 7 bases and J by 8 bases, leaving 17 bases between them. The CDR3 extends over 14 amino acids. Per the germline V gene, CDR1 is MGHRA and CDR2 is YSYEKL. The CDR3 sequence is CASTKPGGTEKLFF. DNA for the CDR3: TGCGCCAGCACTAAACCTGGCGGGACGGAAAAACTGTTTTTT.

This clonotype was observed once. CDR3 loop: CASSPTAGRLLEAFF. The DNA of the CDR3 is TGTGCCAGCAGCCCCACAGCTGGGCGCCTCCTGGAAGCTTTCTTT. The rearrangement joins TRBV7-2 to TRBJ1-1; D call uncertain. The CDR3 consists of 15 residues. Trimming took off 5 bases at V and 8 bases at J, with 21 bases between the two ends. The germline V gene has CDR1 SGHTA and CDR2 FQGNSA.

In its sample, this clonotype was seen many times. This rearrangement joins TRBV12-3 or TRBV12-4 to TRBJ2-5; D is unclear. The V end was cut by 6 bases, the J end by 7 bases, with 12 bases between. This CDR3 is 12 amino acids long. This CDR3 reads CASSSPPGTQYF. The CDR3 DNA is TGTGCCAGCAGCTCCCCCCCTGGGACCCAGTACTTC.